This TCR beta chain was captured in a study of blood T cell repertoires in COVID-19. Turning to the study itself: Sample material is recorded as cDNA or gDNA derived from T cells, B-cell-depleted T cells, or PBMCs.

Sequencing was performed with immunoSEQ multiplex PCR; in TCRdb, only in-frame clones are kept and a portion is missing. The data contain fewer than 200,000 clones, 70% to 90% of them seen just once; the ten biggest clones take up more than 5%. There are 12 residues in the CDR3. V lost 0 bases, J lost 6 bases, and 6 bases lay in between. The V gene's germline CDR1 is MGHRA and CDR2 YSYEKL. Sequencing input: peripheral blood. The TCR originated in a woman between 45 and 65 years old with COVID-19, enrolled during active disease. The chain employs TRBV4-1 and TRBJ2-7; tentatively, D is TRBD1 (5 bases). Written as DNA, the CDR3 is TGCGCCAGCAGCCAAGATACAGGCGAGCAGTACTTC. It translates to CASSQDTGEQYF.